This T cell receptor beta chain was recovered during a study of T cell repertoires in cytomegalovirus infection (dated by TCRdb to about 2019). Background on the whole study: The HLA type of each donor mattered for the analysis, because public TCR beta signatures pointed to carriage of CMV infection along with the matching HLA type. Summary of the overall study and its limitations: In both this cohort and an independent cohort of several hundred donors, the cumulative frequency of public TCR beta family members distinguished carriers of CMV infection plus the relevant HLA type. The ex vivo response was dominated by HLA-C-restricted CMV-specific TCR beta clonotypes, which also provided the single most frequent clonotype in two of eight donors.

Instrument on record: Illumina HiSeq 1500. TCRdb took the public reads, trimmed them with fastp at Q25, ran MiXCR for clone calling and kept in-frame beta chains. Every distinct CDR3 protein forms one entry, paired with its most common genes and DNA. The sample table lists a few hundred thousand distinct CDR3 sequences, 9% to 9.5% of them with a count of one. The leading ten clones occupy 3.5% to 4.5% of the sample. The CDR3 has 17 amino acids, counting the end cysteine and phenylalanine. Only the CDR3 DNA stays, 51 bases, in frame from base 1. The germline V gene provides CDR1 SGHTA and CDR2 FQGNSA. Compared with germline, V lacks 3 bases and J lacks 5 bases; bases without a gene match: 14. In its sample, this clonotype was seen many times. The antigen this receptor binds is unknown. No per-base quality is available; no much larger clone lies one base away.

The chain employs TRBV7-2 and TRBJ1-2; 8 bases in the middle match TRBD1. Material for sequencing was PBMCs. The sequence derives from a human donor in good health (CMV status not recorded). Some clones in this sample may be carry-over from other donors' samples. The nucleotides read TGTGCCAGCAGCTTTCTGGGACAGGCCACGGTTAGTTATGGCTACACCTTC. Protein translation: CASSFLGQATVSYGYTF.